This T cell receptor (beta chain) was documented in a study of T cell responses to AZD1222 COVID-19 vaccine. Regarding the study as a whole: Increases in Spike-specific TCR breadth and depth were seen after two AZD1222 doses. The sample set comprised mostly white British donors with more females, and clonal diversity was possibly underestimated. The span of vaccine-associated CD4 TCRs extended across spike, with dominance at 160-218 and 743-854.

Measured with immunoSEQ multiplex PCR; TCRdb has only the in-frame clones, and not every one. The table has fewer than 150,000 clones, more than 75% seen once; the top ten hold 2.5% to 3.5%. With regard to this clone: Antigen unknown.

Combined were second doses at about 4 or about 12 weeks. Specimen: peripheral blood, collected 28 days after the second AZD1222 dose. The clonotype was recovered from an adult who received the AZD1222 COVID-19 vaccine.

The CDR3, as DNA: TGTGCCTGGAGGTCGGGAAGCGGCAATCAGCCCCAGCATTTT. Its translation is CAWRSGSGNQPQHF. The rearrangement uses TRBV30 and TRBJ1-5, with unresolved D. Germline CDR1 GTSNPN, CDR2 SVGIG (reference sequence). The CDR3 length is 14 residues. Trimming shortened V by 3 bases and J by 2 bases, and 11 bases separated the two germline ends.